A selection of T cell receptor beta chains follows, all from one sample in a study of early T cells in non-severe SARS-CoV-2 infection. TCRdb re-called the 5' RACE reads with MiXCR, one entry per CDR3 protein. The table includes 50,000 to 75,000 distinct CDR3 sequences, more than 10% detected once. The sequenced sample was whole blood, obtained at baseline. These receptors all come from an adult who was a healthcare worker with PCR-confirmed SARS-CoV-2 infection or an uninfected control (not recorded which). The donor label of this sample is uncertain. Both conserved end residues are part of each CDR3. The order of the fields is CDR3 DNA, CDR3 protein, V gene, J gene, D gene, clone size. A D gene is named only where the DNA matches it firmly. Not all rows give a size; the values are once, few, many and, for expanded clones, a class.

CDR3nt: TGTGCCAGCAGCCAAGATGCCACTAGCGGCACCGGGGAGCTGTTTTTT
CDR3aa: CASSQDATSGTGELFF
v_gene: TRBV4-2
j_gene: TRBJ2-2
d_gene: TRBD2
abundance: few

CDR3nt: TGTGCCAGCAGTTACCGGGAGTGGCAAGAGACCCAGTACTTC
CDR3aa: CASSYREWQETQYF
v_gene: TRBV6-2/TRBV6-3
j_gene: TRBJ2-5
d_gene: .
abundance: few

CDR3nt: TGTGCCAGCAGTCGGGGGGAGCCAGGGGGAAACTACTATGGCTACACCTTC
CDR3aa: CASSRGEPGGNYYGYTF
v_gene: TRBV6-1
j_gene: TRBJ1-2
d_gene: TRBD1
abundance: few

CDR3nt: TGTGCCAGTAGTGCCTGGGACAGTCTCCTTCCGCCCTATGGCTACACCTTC
CDR3aa: CASSAWDSLLPPYGYTF
v_gene: TRBV19
j_gene: TRBJ1-2
d_gene: TRBD1
abundance: .

CDR3nt: TGTGCCAGCAGCCGGCCTGCAACTAATGAAAAACTGTTTTTT
CDR3aa: CASSRPATNEKLFF
v_gene: TRBV5-5
j_gene: TRBJ1-4
d_gene: .
abundance: few

CDR3nt: TGTGCCAGCAGCCGGGACCGCACAGATACGCAGTATTTT
CDR3aa: CASSRDRTDTQYF
v_gene: TRBV6-6
j_gene: TRBJ2-3
d_gene: .
abundance: many

CDR3nt: TGTGCCAGCAGTGCACATGGGGGAGATACGCAGTATTTT
CDR3aa: CASSAHGGDTQYF
v_gene: TRBV6-1
j_gene: TRBJ2-3
d_gene: .
abundance: .

CDR3nt: TGTGCCAGCAGCTTGGGGCCGTTGGGGTACAATGAGCAGTTCTTC
CDR3aa: CASSLGPLGYNEQFF
v_gene: TRBV5-8
j_gene: TRBJ2-1
d_gene: .
abundance: few

CDR3nt: TGTGCTAGTGGCCCTCCGGGACAGGGCAATATGAACTATGGCTACACCTTC
CDR3aa: CASGPPGQGNMNYGYTF
v_gene: TRBV12-5
j_gene: TRBJ1-2
d_gene: TRBD1
abundance: .

CDR3nt: TGTGCCAGCAGTGAAAGGCGTAGCAATCAGCCCCAGCATTTT
CDR3aa: CASSERRSNQPQHF
v_gene: TRBV2
j_gene: TRBJ1-5
d_gene: .
abundance: .

CDR3nt: TGCGCCAGCAGTGGGGGCGAGACCCAGTACTTC
CDR3aa: CASSGGETQYF
v_gene: TRBV10-2
j_gene: TRBJ2-5
d_gene: .
abundance: few

CDR3nt: TGTGCCAGCAGCGTAGGTCCAGGGGGCACAGATACGCAGTATTTT
CDR3aa: CASSVGPGGTDTQYF
v_gene: TRBV9
j_gene: TRBJ2-3
d_gene: .
abundance: many

CDR3nt: TGCGCCAGCAGCCTCGGACTGACAGGCAATCAGCCCCAGCATTTT
CDR3aa: CASSLGLTGNQPQHF
v_gene: TRBV10-2
j_gene: TRBJ1-5
d_gene: .
abundance: many

CDR3nt: TGTGCCAGCAGTCCCTCCAGTTGGGGGGCCAACGTCCTGACTTTC
CDR3aa: CASSPSSWGANVLTF
v_gene: TRBV28
j_gene: TRBJ2-6
d_gene: .
abundance: .

CDR3nt: TGTGCCAGCAGCCGCGACAGATACAATGAGCAGTTCTTC
CDR3aa: CASSRDRYNEQFF
v_gene: TRBV12-3/TRBV12-4
j_gene: TRBJ2-1
d_gene: .
abundance: many

CDR3nt: TGTGCCAGCAGCAGGGGGGATGAGCAGTTCTTC
CDR3aa: CASSRGDEQFF
v_gene: TRBV6-6
j_gene: TRBJ2-1
d_gene: .
abundance: once

CDR3nt: TGTGCCACCAGTGGGGGACTTCGAGGGGCGGCAGATACGCAGTATTTT
CDR3aa: CATSGGLRGAADTQYF
v_gene: TRBV24-1
j_gene: TRBJ2-3
d_gene: .
abundance: few

CDR3nt: TGTGCCAGCAGTGACGGCGGGGGGAATTTCCAAGAGACCCAGTACTTC
CDR3aa: CASSDGGGNFQETQYF
v_gene: TRBV2
j_gene: TRBJ2-5
d_gene: TRBD2
abundance: many

CDR3nt: TGCGCCAGCAGCAAACGGGGTGATGCTAGCACAGATACGCAGTATTTT
CDR3aa: CASSKRGDASTDTQYF
v_gene: TRBV4-1
j_gene: TRBJ2-3
d_gene: .
abundance: .

CDR3nt: TGCAGCGTGACTAGCGGGAACAATGAGCAGTTCTTC
CDR3aa: CSVTSGNNEQFF
v_gene: TRBV29-1
j_gene: TRBJ2-1
d_gene: TRBD2
abundance: many

CDR3nt: TGCGCCAGCAGCCCAACTACAGGGGTGGAGACCCAGTACTTC
CDR3aa: CASSPTTGVETQYF
v_gene: TRBV5-1
j_gene: TRBJ2-5
d_gene: TRBD1
abundance: few

CDR3nt: TGTGCCAGCAGCCAAATCGAGGGACCCCCATATTTGGATACGCAGTATTTT
CDR3aa: CASSQIEGPPYLDTQYF
v_gene: TRBV3-1
j_gene: TRBJ2-3
d_gene: .
abundance: many

CDR3nt: TGTGCCAGCAGATCACTAGCGGGGAGTGTTAACACCGGGGAGCTGTTTTTT
CDR3aa: CASRSLAGSVNTGELFF
v_gene: TRBV6-5
j_gene: TRBJ2-2
d_gene: TRBD2
abundance: few

CDR3nt: TGTGCCAGCTGGAAGACAGGGGGAGAAGAGACCCAGTACTTC
CDR3aa: CASWKTGGEETQYF
v_gene: TRBV7-9
j_gene: TRBJ2-5
d_gene: TRBD1
abundance: .

CDR3nt: TGCGCCAGCAGCTTGGGACAGGGTGGAATTTATACGGACTATGGCTACACCTTC
CDR3aa: CASSLGQGGIYTDYGYTF
v_gene: TRBV5-1
j_gene: TRBJ1-2
d_gene: TRBD1
abundance: few

CDR3nt: TGTGCCAGCAGGCCCCTGGGGACAGGGGACTATGGCTACACCTTC
CDR3aa: CASRPLGTGDYGYTF
v_gene: TRBV27
j_gene: TRBJ1-2
d_gene: TRBD1
abundance: few

CDR3nt: TGTGCCAGCAGCTTATCACCCGAGGAACTAGATACAGATACGCAGTATTTT
CDR3aa: CASSLSPEELDTDTQYF
v_gene: TRBV7-8
j_gene: TRBJ2-3
d_gene: .
abundance: many

CDR3nt: TGTGCCAGCACCGCATATACCGGGGAGCTGTTTTTT
CDR3aa: CASTAYTGELFF
v_gene: TRBV28
j_gene: TRBJ2-2
d_gene: .
abundance: .

CDR3nt: TGTGCCAGCACCTCGCCCCCAAGGGAACCTAACTATGGCTACACCTTC
CDR3aa: CASTSPPREPNYGYTF
v_gene: TRBV7-3
j_gene: TRBJ1-2
d_gene: .
abundance: .